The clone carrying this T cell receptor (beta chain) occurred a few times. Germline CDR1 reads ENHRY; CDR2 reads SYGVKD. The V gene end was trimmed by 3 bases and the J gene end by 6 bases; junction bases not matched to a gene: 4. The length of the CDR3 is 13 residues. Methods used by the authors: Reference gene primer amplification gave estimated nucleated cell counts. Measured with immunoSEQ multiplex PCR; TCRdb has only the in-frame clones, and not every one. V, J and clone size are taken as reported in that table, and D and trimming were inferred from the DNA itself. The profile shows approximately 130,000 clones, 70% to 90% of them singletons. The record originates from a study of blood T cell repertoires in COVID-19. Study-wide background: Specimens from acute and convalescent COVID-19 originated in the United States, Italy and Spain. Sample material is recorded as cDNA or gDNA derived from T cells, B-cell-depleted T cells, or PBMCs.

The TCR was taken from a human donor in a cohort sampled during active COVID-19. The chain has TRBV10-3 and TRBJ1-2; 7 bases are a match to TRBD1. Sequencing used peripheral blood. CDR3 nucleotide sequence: TGTGCCATCAGTGACGTAACAGGGGATGGCTACACCTTC. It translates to CAISDVTGDGYTF.